This TCR beta chain emerged from a study of T cells in Graves' hyperthyroidism and ophthalmopathy. The CDR3 sequence is 13 residues long. With 3 bases clipped from V and 5 bases from J, the junction kept 1 base outside the gene matches. Germline V gene lookup returns CDR1 LNHDA and CDR2 SQIVND (reference sequence). This clonotype was found a few times. RNA transcripts gave rise to amplified TCR beta CDR3 regions. RT-PCR in the first round (using the HTBI primer set) targeted the TCR CDR3. TCRdb re-called the multiplex PCR reads with MiXCR, one entry per CDR3 protein. The table records about 530,000 distinct CDR3 sequences, 15% to 20% of them present only once.

The source is a woman between 18 and 29 years old with Graves' ophthalmopathy. Sequencing input: blood. The chain has TRBV19 and TRBJ1-5; 7 bases line up with TRBD1. The CDR3 sequence is CASSITGDQPQHF. The CDR3 DNA follows: TGTGCCAGTAGTATTACAGGGGATCAGCCCCAGCATTTT.